This T cell receptor beta chain was documented in a study of early T cells in non-severe SARS-CoV-2 infection. Study at large: It was bulk RNA from unsorted whole blood that was sequenced, and the chains were unpaired. General study points: A preference for anti-spike CD8 responses marked VDJdb matching, which missed private and CD4 specificities.

Each cDNA molecule carried a unique molecular identifier. TCRdb processed the 5' RACE reads anew with MiXCR; each CDR3 protein has one entry. The table shows about 83,000 distinct CDR3 sequences, with approximately 13% occurring only once. V shed 4 bases and J shed 0 bases, with 14 bases lying between them. CDR3 length: 16 residues. Germline CDR1 SGHDN, CDR2 FVKESK. There are a few counts of this clonotype. Its antigen is currently unknown. The sequence was obtained from an adult who was a healthcare worker with PCR-confirmed SARS-CoV-2 infection or an uninfected control (not recorded which). Sequencing used whole blood. This chain uses TRBV14 with TRBJ2-3, with a tentative D call TRBD2 (6 bases). DNA for the CDR3: TGTGCCAGCAGCCCTCCGATGGGGACTAGCACAGATACGCAGTATTTT. This translates into CASSPPMGTSTDTQYF.